Described below is a single TCR beta chain sequence and its context. The data derive from a study of cytomegalovirus exposure and HLA in healthy donors. In the PCR, 60 Vbeta and 13 Jbeta primers were used. TCRdb's table, derived via immunoSEQ multiplex PCR, lists solely in-frame clones and lacks some. The data show over 200,000 clones, 82% seen once. The specimen was PBMCs. This receptor was obtained from a woman between 35 and 50 years old in good health and CMV-seropositive.

The CDR3 coding sequence is TGTGCCAGCAGTTTATCGGGGACAGTAACTGGCTACACCTTC. It is translated as CASSLSGTVTGYTF. This chain links TRBV27 with TRBJ1-2; 7 positions match TRBD1. The germline CDR1 and CDR2 sequences are MNHEY and SMNVEV (reference sequence). Unmatched junction bases numbered 5, after V lost 0 bases and J lost 7 bases. CDR3 size: 14 residues.